This TCR beta chain was captured by sequencing in a study of vaccination and CD4 T cells after COVID-19. As for treatment: roughly 10-day PBMC culture with coronavirus spike peptide pools or control peptides (ViraFEST assay). Regarding this clonotype: The antigen remains undetermined.

The CDR3 is 17 amino acids. V gave up 4 bases and J gave up 5 bases, with 21 bases separating them. The V gene's germline CDR1 is SEHNR and CDR2 FQNEAQ (reference sequence). Sequence data for DNA of cultured CD4+ T cells were generated by the Oncomine TCR Beta short-read assay. TCRdb independently ran MiXCR on the PCR reads; one entry per CDR3 protein. The sample holds 14,000 to 15,000 distinct CDR3 sequences, 53% seen once. The V and J genes are TRBV7-9 and TRBJ2-1; D is possibly TRBD2 (5 bases). Sequencing was performed on CD4+ T cells from blood, cultured in vitro. The sequence came from a human donor who had recovered from COVID-19. The CDR3 loop is CASSYRSRNSGNNEQFF. The CDR3 DNA follows: TGTGCCAGCAGCTATCGATCGCGAAACTCGGGGAACAATGAGCAGTTCTTC.